The rows below give T cell receptor beta chains drawn from one sample of a study of shared clonotypes between healthy human individuals. The repertoire was sequenced with immunoSEQ multiplex PCR; TCRdb's copy has only in-frame clones and lacks some. The data show 550,000 to 750,000 clones, just over 90% seen once. Sample: naive CD8+ T cells sorted from blood. Source of these receptors: a man aged 25 to 45 in good health. CDR3s leave out the opening cysteine and the closing phenylalanine or tryptophan.

TRBV5-1	TRBJ2-3	ASSLRGTDTQY
TRBV9	TRBJ2-3	ASSPSN
TRBV7-2	TRBJ2-5	ASSWPPGLAGVFEETQY
TRBV10-3	TRBJ2-5	AISESKASGAAVSETQY
TRBV28	TRBJ2-2	ASSPGGAAPDTGELF
TRBV29-1	TRBJ2-7	SVHPTGGDYEQY
TRBV6-1	TRBJ2-7	ASSEKRTGARASTEQY
TRBV5-6	TRBJ2-1	ASSLVYGRNNEQF
TRBV5-4	TRBJ2-7	ASSLEGQGAQSYEQY
TRBV6-1	TRBJ2-7	ASSTGRLGEQY
TRBV14	TRBJ2-7	ASSHLTQISTTYEQY
TRBV27	TRBJ2-1	ASSSGTSAYNEQF
TRBV7-2	TRBJ1-1	ASSPRTTEAF
TRBV6-1	TRBJ2-7	ASTNGMWGYYEQY
TRBV6-1	TRBJ1-2	ASSEEGQDPYGYT
TRBV7-2	TRBJ2-5	ASSSPNSSGDRETQY
TRBV28	TRBJ2-1	ASSFSPGGSYNEQF
TRBV7-9	TRBJ2-2	ASRILRPAGDNTGELF
TRBV5-1	TRBJ2-3	ASSLEPGGEDTQY
TRBV4-3	TRBJ1-1	ASSQGGVGEGDTEAF
TRBV7-2	TRBJ2-1	ASTIGTSGVYEQF
TRBV1	TRBJ2-7	TSAPRKEIRTSGTYEQY
TRBV13	TRBJ1-2	ASSGSNYGYT
TRBV7-7	TRBJ2-4	ASSLQISGDIAKNIQY
TRBV29-1	TRBJ1-1	SVEDLFPEAF
TRBV5-4	TRBJ2-5	ASSLEGTGSVPQETQY
TRBV27	TRBJ2-2	ASSGGLATGELF
TRBV27	TRBJ2-7	ASSTRDRGLPDEQY
TRBV19	TRBJ2-7	ASSSAGGRNEQY
TRBV19	TRBJ2-7	ASSIAGKTYEQY
TRBV4-1	TRBJ2-1	ASSQDFAASSYNEQF
TRBV5-6	TRBJ2-5	ASSLAVPAWETQY
TRBV29-1	TRBJ1-2	SVLGADGYT
TRBV9	TRBJ2-4	ASSVGYPPGGKNIQY
TRBV4-1	TRBJ2-3	ASSPLGNTDTQY
TRBV7-9	TRBJ2-3	ASGPVGTKNADTQY
TRBV28	TRBJ1-5	ASSFGRHQPQH
TRBV10-2	TRBJ2-7	ASRGKRTGRLAYEQY
TRBV27	TRBJ2-1	ASSLLSREVEQF
TRBV7-8	TRBJ2-1	ASSSVFSDSSSYNEQF
TRBV2	TRBJ1-5	ASSNFDRVGQPQH
TRBV5-5	TRBJ2-7	ASSMGQGGEQY
TRBV23-1	TRBJ2-2	ASSQSMYRGFTGELF
TRBV9	TRBJ2-1	ASSVVGRAGDEQF
TRBV11-2	TRBJ2-1	ASSFLRGSYNEQF
TRBV7-9	TRBJ1-4	ASSPEGQGDEKLF
TRBV7-8	TRBJ2-3	ASSSHGTGVLTDTQY
TRBV28	TRBJ2-1	ASSFPPIKKYNEQF
TRBV6-1	TRBJ2-2	ASSASAETGELF
TRBV5-8	TRBJ2-7	ASSLRAGFYEQY
TRBV4-1	TRBJ2-7	ASSQELESSYEQY
TRBV5-8	TRBJ2-7	ASSLMLESAPYEQY
TRBV4-2	TRBJ2-1	ASSQESSGSFNEQF
TRBV4-1	TRBJ2-1	ASSPLLNNEQF